These 12 T cell receptor beta chains originate from one sample sequenced in a study of blood T cell repertoires in COVID-19. Method: immunoSEQ multiplex PCR; TCRdb's copy keeps in-frame clones and lacks some. The data hold some 86,000 clones, with approximately 89% observed a single time. Sequencing used peripheral blood. The receptor source for this set is a human donor with active COVID-19. The donor label of this sample is uncertain.

This CDR3 is CASRTGPMNTEAFF. Here the CDR3 DNA reads TGTGCCAGCAGGACAGGCCCCATGAACACTGAAGCTTTCTTT. The chain recombines TRBV6-5 with TRBJ1-1, with a tentative D call TRBD1 (6 bases). CDR3 length equals 14 residues. Germline CDR1 is MNHEY and CDR2 is SVGAGI. V lost 6 bases and J 0 bases, leaving 11 bases between the germline ends.

This clone has a single count. The V gene is TRBV12-3 or TRBV12-4, the J gene TRBJ2-1; D perhaps matches TRBD2 (6 bases). V lost 4 bases and J lost 5, with 9 bases in between. CDR3 size: 13 residues. The CDR3 DNA reads as TGTGCCAGCAGTTCGGGGGTTAACAATGAGCAGTTCTTC. Translated, it gives CASSSGVNNEQFF.

This clone was recorded once. CDR3 protein: CASSATGSSYEQYF. The CDR3 DNA sequence: TGTGCCAGCAGCGCTACAGGTTCCTCCTACGAGCAGTACTTC. The V gene is TRBV9, the J gene TRBJ2-7, with a possible D match to TRBD1 (5 bases). Deletions cut 3 bases from V and 0 bases from J, with 10 bases between. CDR3 size: 14 residues. Germline assignment: CDR1 SGDLS and CDR2 YYNGEE.

This clone was picked up a small number of times. The V and J genes are TRBV11-2 and TRBJ2-2, with 7 bases matching TRBD2. V lost 6 bases, J lost 6 bases, and 19 bases stayed unmatched. The germline CDR1 and CDR2 sequences are SGHAT and FQNNGV. The CDR3 is made up of 18 amino acids. CDR3 nucleotide sequence: TGTGCCAGCAGTCCTGGGGTCGGCGGGGGTAGAACGGCCGGGGAGCTGTTTTTT. It is translated as CASSPGVGGGRTAGELFF.

This clone occurred once. One junction end disagrees with the germline gene, perhaps due to a read error. This rearrangement joins TRBV7-7 to TRBJ2-2; maybe TRBD2 (6 bases). The germline CDR1 and CDR2 sequences are SSHAT and FNYEAQ (reference sequence). This CDR3 is 14 amino acids long. CDR3 region: CASSLGLATGELFF. The CDR3 DNA is TGTGCTAGCAGCTTGGGACTTGCCACCGGGGAGCTGTTTTTT.

This chain links TRBV6-5 with TRBJ1-1, with D possibly TRBD1 on 5 matching bases. This CDR3 is 15 amino acids long. Trimming removed 5 bases at V and 0 bases at J, with 13 bases between. Germline CDR1 is MNHEY and CDR2 is SVGAGI. CDR3 sequence: CASSREGSLNTEAFF. The CDR3 coding sequence is TGTGCCAGCAGTCGGGAGGGGTCCCTGAACACTGAAGCTTTCTTT.

The V gene is TRBV28, the J gene TRBJ2-5; TRBD1 agrees at 9 bases. This CDR3 spans 15 amino acids. The V gene end was trimmed by 6 bases and the J gene end by 5 bases; junction bases not matched to a gene: 10. CDR1 MDHEN and CDR2 SYDVKM come from the germline V gene. CDR3 sequence reads: CASRPTGGAVETQYF. The DNA of the CDR3 is TGTGCCAGCAGGCCAACAGGGGGCGCGGTGGAGACCCAGTACTTC.

The chain carries TRBV6-5 and TRBJ1-4, with D uncertain. The CDR3 runs 15 residues. CDR1 MNHEY and CDR2 SVGAGI come from the germline V gene. The V end lost 2 bases, the J end lost 5 bases, and 12 bases lay between the germline ends. In nucleotides, the CDR3 is TGTGCCAGCAGTTACGTGAACAGTCGAAATGAAAAACTGTTTTTT. Translated: CASSYVNSRNEKLFF.

The J gene is TRBJ2-5, the V gene TRBV4-1, with 7 bases that match TRBD2. This CDR3 is built from 15 residues. The trim removed 0 bases at V and 2 bases at J, leaving 3 bases unmatched. Germline values: CDR1 MGHRA, CDR2 YSYEKL. CDR3 residues: CASSQDRSGQETQYF. CDR3 nucleotide sequence: TGCGCCAGCAGCCAAGATCGTAGCGGGCAAGAGACCCAGTACTTC.

V gene TRBV2 combines with J gene TRBJ1-5; TRBD1 agrees at 7 bases. The CDR3 spans 17 residues. Germline V gene sequence: CDR1 SNHLY, CDR2 FYNNEI. Germline trimming cut 6 bases from V and 0 bases from J; bases unmatched to any gene: 11. CDR3 coding DNA: TGTGCCAGCAGAGACGACAGGGAACTTTATAGCAATCAGCCCCAGCATTTT. It yields the protein CASRDDRELYSNQPQHF.

The chain carries TRBV11-1 and TRBJ2-1; 8 bases align to TRBD1. Germline V gene lookup returns CDR1 SGHAT and CDR2 FQDESV (reference sequence). The CDR3 runs 13 residues. With V trimmed by 5 bases and J by 9 bases, 6 bases remained unmatched. The CDR3 coding sequence is TGTGCCAGCAGCCTAGGGACAGGCGCTGAGCAGTTCTTC. Translating gives CASSLGTGAEQFF.

This sequence joins TRBV6-5 and TRBJ1-2, with TRBD1 matching over 7 bases. The germline V gene has CDR1 MNHEY and CDR2 SVGAGI. This CDR3 comprises 15 residues. Unmatched junction bases numbered 4, after V lost 2 bases and J lost 1 base. CDR3 DNA: TGTGCCAGCAGTTACGGACAGGAACTTAACTATGGCTACACCTTC. It yields the protein CASSYGQELNYGYTF.